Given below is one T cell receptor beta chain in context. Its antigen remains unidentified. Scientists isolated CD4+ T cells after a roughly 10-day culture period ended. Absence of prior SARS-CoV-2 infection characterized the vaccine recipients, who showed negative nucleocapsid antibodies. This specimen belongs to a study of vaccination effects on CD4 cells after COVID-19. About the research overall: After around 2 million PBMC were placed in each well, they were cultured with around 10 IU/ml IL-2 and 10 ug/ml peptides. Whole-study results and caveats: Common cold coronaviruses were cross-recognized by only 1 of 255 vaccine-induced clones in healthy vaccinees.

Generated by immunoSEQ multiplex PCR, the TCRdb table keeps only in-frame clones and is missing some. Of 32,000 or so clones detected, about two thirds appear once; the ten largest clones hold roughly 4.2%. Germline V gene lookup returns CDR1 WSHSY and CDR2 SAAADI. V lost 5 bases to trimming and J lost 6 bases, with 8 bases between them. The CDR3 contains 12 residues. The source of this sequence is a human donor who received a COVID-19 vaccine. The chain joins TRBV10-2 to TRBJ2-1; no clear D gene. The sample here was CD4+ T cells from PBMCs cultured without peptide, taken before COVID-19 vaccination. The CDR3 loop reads CASSNTLNEQFF. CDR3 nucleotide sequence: TGCGCCAGCAGTAATACTCTCAATGAGCAGTTCTTC.